This paragraph covers one TCR beta chain sequence. Its cognate antigen is unknown. Time point: pretreatment peripheral blood. Samples were collected from each patient before treatment and during treatment. Each patient gave between 1 and 8 of them in total. V trimming: 4 bases; J trimming: 1 base; junction bases outside the gene matches: 7. The length of the CDR3 is 16 residues. CDR1 and CDR2 from the germline V gene are SGHRS and YFSETQ. These data come from a study of PD-L1 blockade in urothelial cancer. The wider study: Chemotherapy regimens numbering 0 to 3 had been given to patients. Each blood sample yielded a median of 141,255 T cells. Study-level findings and limits: Blood TCR clonality below the median before treatment was a predictor of better survival.

Produced via immunoSEQ multiplex PCR; TCRdb's table is partial and in-frame only. The sample records 70,000 or so clones, under 90% being singletons. Sequencing was performed on PBMCs, taken around atezolizumab (anti-PD-L1) treatment. The TCR comes from a man between 65 and 80 years old with urothelial cancer. The chain has TRBV5-1 and TRBJ2-1; 8 bases align to TRBD2. This CDR3 is CASSLIGGRSYNEQFF. As DNA, the CDR3 is TGCGCCAGCAGCCTAATTGGCGGGAGGTCCTACAATGAGCAGTTCTTC.